These T cell receptor beta chains were read from a single sample in a study of T cell responses to AZD1222 COVID-19 vaccine. Produced via immunoSEQ multiplex PCR; TCRdb's table is partial and in-frame only. The data hold roughly 180,000 clones, with approximately 93% observed a single time. Sequences were derived from peripheral blood, sampled 28 days after the second AZD1222 dose. The source of these receptors is an adult who received the AZD1222 COVID-19 vaccine. CDR3s include the opening cysteine and the closing phenylalanine or tryptophan. Fields, in order: CDR3 DNA, CDR3 protein, V gene, clone size, J gene, D gene. The D gene is left open where the match is weak. Not all rows give a size; the values are once, few, many and, for expanded clones, a class.

cdr3_nt: TGTGCCAGCAGCTTTCGGGACATCTATGGCTACACCTTC
cdr3_aa: CASSFRDIYGYTF
v_call: TRBV7-2
clone_size: once
j_call: TRBJ1-2
d_call: -

cdr3_nt: TGTGCCAGCTCACCATTCTGGTCCGGGTCGAACACCGGGGAGCTGTTTTTT
cdr3_aa: CASSPFWSGSNTGELFF
v_call: TRBV18
clone_size: -
j_call: TRBJ2-2
d_call: -

cdr3_nt: TGCGCCAGCAGTGGGTTAACTAGCGGGGGCCCCGCGAACACCGGGGAGCTGTTTTTT
cdr3_aa: CASSGLTSGGPANTGELFF
v_call: TRBV10-2
clone_size: -
j_call: TRBJ2-2
d_call: TRBD2

cdr3_nt: TGTGCCAGCGGGGTTTTGTTACCGAACACTGAAGCTTTCTTT
cdr3_aa: CASGVLLPNTEAFF
v_call: TRBV6-5
clone_size: -
j_call: TRBJ1-1
d_call: -

cdr3_nt: TGTGCCAGCAGTTACAGGGGGCACGAGACCCAGTACTTC
cdr3_aa: CASSYRGHETQYF
v_call: TRBV6-6
clone_size: -
j_call: TRBJ2-5
d_call: TRBD1

cdr3_nt: TGCGCCAGCAGCTTCCACCCCAGGGAGCCCAAAGAGACCCAGTACTTC
cdr3_aa: CASSFHPREPKETQYF
v_call: TRBV4-1
clone_size: once
j_call: TRBJ2-5
d_call: -

cdr3_nt: TGCAGCGCCGCCACCGACAGGAGGACCGGGGAGCTGTTTTTT
cdr3_aa: CSAATDRRTGELFF
v_call: TRBV29-1
clone_size: -
j_call: TRBJ2-2
d_call: -

cdr3_nt: TGTGCCAGCAGTTATTCCAGGGTCGGCAATCAGCCCCAGCATTTT
cdr3_aa: CASSYSRVGNQPQHF
v_call: TRBV6-5
clone_size: -
j_call: TRBJ1-5
d_call: -

cdr3_nt: TGTGCCAGCAGCACAGGACAGGGGGCGTTGAATGAGCAGTTCTTC
cdr3_aa: CASSTGQGALNEQFF
v_call: TRBV7-9
clone_size: once
j_call: TRBJ2-1
d_call: TRBD1

cdr3_nt: TGCGCCAGCAGGGGGATAGGAAACGAAAAATTAGGGCAGTACTTC
cdr3_aa: CASRGIGNEKLGQYF
v_call: TRBV10-1
clone_size: -
j_call: TRBJ2-7
d_call: -

cdr3_nt: TGTGCCATCAGTGGATTAAAGGACAGGGGAAACCACATGAACACTGAAGCTTTCTTT
cdr3_aa: CAISGLKDRGNHMNTEAFF
v_call: TRBV10-3
clone_size: -
j_call: TRBJ1-1
d_call: TRBD1

cdr3_nt: TGTGCCAGCAGCCTAGGGGACACTGAAGCTTTCTTT
cdr3_aa: CASSLGDTEAFF
v_call: TRBV3-1/TRBV3-2
clone_size: -
j_call: TRBJ1-1
d_call: -

cdr3_nt: TGCGCCAGCAGTCGGCGGGACAGGGGATTTCAGAACACTGAAGCTTTCTTT
cdr3_aa: CASSRRDRGFQNTEAFF
v_call: TRBV5-1
clone_size: -
j_call: TRBJ1-1
d_call: TRBD1

cdr3_nt: TGTGCCAGCAGTTCACCCTCCGACAGCTCCTACGAGCAGTACTTC
cdr3_aa: CASSSPSDSSYEQYF
v_call: TRBV6-6
clone_size: -
j_call: TRBJ2-7
d_call: -

cdr3_nt: TGCGCCAGCAACCTACGCCCAGGGACAGGGGATGAAAAACTGTTTTTT
cdr3_aa: CASNLRPGTGDEKLFF
v_call: TRBV5-1
clone_size: -
j_call: TRBJ1-4
d_call: TRBD1

cdr3_nt: TGCGCCAACAGCCGGCCGGGGCGAGGGACTGAAGCTTTCTTT
cdr3_aa: CANSRPGRGTEAFF
v_call: TRBV4-3
clone_size: -
j_call: TRBJ1-1
d_call: -

cdr3_nt: TGTGCCAGCTCACCACCGTCAGGGGGCAGGTCCTACAATGAGCAGTTCTTC
cdr3_aa: CASSPPSGGRSYNEQFF
v_call: TRBV18
clone_size: once
j_call: TRBJ2-1
d_call: TRBD1

cdr3_nt: TGTGCCAGCAGCCTTAGACCCAGCGTAGCCTACAATGAGCAGTTCTTC
cdr3_aa: CASSLRPSVAYNEQFF
v_call: TRBV11-3
clone_size: once
j_call: TRBJ2-1
d_call: -

cdr3_nt: TGTGCCAGCAGCAAAGGCTATCTCGGGACAGGGAGTCCCGGTTATCCGAATTCACCCCTCCACTTT
cdr3_aa: CASSKGYLGTGSPGYPNSPLHF
v_call: TRBV21-1
clone_size: -
j_call: TRBJ1-6
d_call: -

cdr3_nt: TGTGCCAGCAGTTATACAATTCAAGAGACCCAGTACTTC
cdr3_aa: CASSYTIQETQYF
v_call: TRBV27
clone_size: -
j_call: TRBJ2-5
d_call: -

cdr3_nt: TGTGCCAGCAGTGGAGACAGGGGTGATTTCTATGGCTACACCTTC
cdr3_aa: CASSGDRGDFYGYTF
v_call: TRBV2
clone_size: -
j_call: TRBJ1-2
d_call: TRBD1

cdr3_nt: TGTGCCAGCAGTTTATGGGGACGGCTAGCGGAATTCAATGAGCAGTTCTTC
cdr3_aa: CASSLWGRLAEFNEQFF
v_call: TRBV28
clone_size: -
j_call: TRBJ2-1
d_call: TRBD2

cdr3_nt: TGTGCCAGCAGAAGGGACAGGGGCTATGGCTACACCTTC
cdr3_aa: CASRRDRGYGYTF
v_call: TRBV6-5
clone_size: -
j_call: TRBJ1-2
d_call: TRBD1

cdr3_nt: TGTGCCAGCAGCTTAGCCGGGACTCGTTACAATGAGCAGTTCTTC
cdr3_aa: CASSLAGTRYNEQFF
v_call: TRBV7-6
clone_size: -
j_call: TRBJ2-1
d_call: -

cdr3_nt: TGTGCCAGCAGTTTCGGGACAGGGAACTATGGCTACACCTTC
cdr3_aa: CASSFGTGNYGYTF
v_call: TRBV27
clone_size: -
j_call: TRBJ1-2
d_call: TRBD1

cdr3_nt: TGTGCCAGCAGTTACTCGACCCCGGGGCGATCGGGAAAACTGTTTTTT
cdr3_aa: CASSYSTPGRSGKLFF
v_call: TRBV6-2/TRBV6-3
clone_size: -
j_call: TRBJ1-4
d_call: -

cdr3_nt: TGTGCCAGCAGCTCCAGACTAGCGGGGGGTAAAGAGCTGTTTTTT
cdr3_aa: CASSSRLAGGKELFF
v_call: TRBV9
clone_size: -
j_call: TRBJ2-2
d_call: TRBD2

cdr3_nt: TGTGCCAGCAGCTTAGCTAGCTTAAGGGGCGGACGTAATGAGCAGTTCTTC
cdr3_aa: CASSLASLRGGRNEQFF
v_call: TRBV7-8
clone_size: -
j_call: TRBJ2-1
d_call: -

cdr3_nt: TGTGCCAGCAGCTTGGACGACAGGGGAGGCTATGGCTACACCTTC
cdr3_aa: CASSLDDRGGYGYTF
v_call: TRBV5-4
clone_size: -
j_call: TRBJ1-2
d_call: TRBD1

cdr3_nt: TGTGCCAGTAGTATAGGTGCTACCGGGACACCACGCCAGCCCCAGCATTTT
cdr3_aa: CASSIGATGTPRQPQHF
v_call: TRBV19
clone_size: -
j_call: TRBJ1-5
d_call: -

cdr3_nt: TGTGCCAGCAGTCGTTATTCCTACAATGAGCAGTTCTTC
cdr3_aa: CASSRYSYNEQFF
v_call: TRBV5-4
clone_size: -
j_call: TRBJ2-1
d_call: -

cdr3_nt: TGTGCCAGCTCACCAGCCCTCGGGAGTTCGGAGACCCAGTACTTC
cdr3_aa: CASSPALGSSETQYF
v_call: TRBV18
clone_size: -
j_call: TRBJ2-5
d_call: -

cdr3_nt: TGTGCCACGAGGGGCCGGGACCCAGACACTGAAGCTTTCTTT
cdr3_aa: CATRGRDPDTEAFF
v_call: TRBV19
clone_size: -
j_call: TRBJ1-1
d_call: -

cdr3_nt: TGTGCCAGCAGACTGACAGTCACCGGGGAGCTGTTTTTT
cdr3_aa: CASRLTVTGELFF
v_call: TRBV12-3/TRBV12-4
clone_size: once
j_call: TRBJ2-2
d_call: -

cdr3_nt: TGTGCCAGCAGCGCCCGAGAAATAGACCCGGGGAACAAAGCGAACACTGAAGCTTTCTTT
cdr3_aa: CASSAREIDPGNKANTEAFF
v_call: TRBV9
clone_size: -
j_call: TRBJ1-1
d_call: -

cdr3_nt: TGTGCTAGTGGTTGGGCTAGCGGGAGGGCCGACGAGCAGTTCTTC
cdr3_aa: CASGWASGRADEQFF
v_call: TRBV12-5
clone_size: -
j_call: TRBJ2-1
d_call: TRBD2

cdr3_nt: TGTGCCAGCAGCCAGCGGCTTGGGACTAACTATGGCTACACCTTC
cdr3_aa: CASSQRLGTNYGYTF
v_call: TRBV3-1/TRBV3-2
clone_size: -
j_call: TRBJ1-2
d_call: -

cdr3_nt: TGTGCCAGCAGCTTGGGGTTGAGCAATCAGCCCCAGCATTTT
cdr3_aa: CASSLGLSNQPQHF
v_call: TRBV5-5
clone_size: -
j_call: TRBJ1-5
d_call: -

cdr3_nt: TGTGCCAGCGACCGCGGGACCGCCAGAAATGAGCAGTTCTTC
cdr3_aa: CASDRGTARNEQFF
v_call: TRBV19
clone_size: -
j_call: TRBJ2-1
d_call: -

cdr3_nt: TGTGCCTGGAGTCTCCCAGACAGGGCTCGATATAATTCACCCCTCCACTTT
cdr3_aa: CAWSLPDRARYNSPLHF
v_call: TRBV30
clone_size: once
j_call: TRBJ1-6
d_call: TRBD1

cdr3_nt: TGTGCCAGCAGCTTACGGCGGGGGGCCAACAATGAGCAGTTCTTC
cdr3_aa: CASSLRRGANNEQFF
v_call: TRBV7-8
clone_size: -
j_call: TRBJ2-1
d_call: TRBD2

cdr3_nt: TGTGCCAGCAGCCAAGATCGGAGACGCGGCTACACCTTC
cdr3_aa: CASSQDRRRGYTF
v_call: TRBV14
clone_size: few
j_call: TRBJ1-2
d_call: -

cdr3_nt: TGTGCCAGCAGCTTATTGGATAATTCACCCCTCCACTTT
cdr3_aa: CASSLLDNSPLHF
v_call: TRBV7-9
clone_size: -
j_call: TRBJ1-6
d_call: -

cdr3_nt: TGTGCCACCAGCAGAGATATAGCGGGGGGGCAAAACATTCAGTACTTC
cdr3_aa: CATSRDIAGGQNIQYF
v_call: TRBV15
clone_size: -
j_call: TRBJ2-4
d_call: TRBD2

cdr3_nt: TGTGCCAGCAGTGTGGAGGCTTTCTTT
cdr3_aa: CASSVEAFF
v_call: TRBV2
clone_size: -
j_call: TRBJ1-1
d_call: -